The 25 T cell receptor beta chains presented below share a single source sample, sequenced in a study of blood T cell repertoires in COVID-19. TCRdb's table, derived via immunoSEQ multiplex PCR, lists solely in-frame clones and lacks some. The table records a few hundred thousand clones, more than 80% of them present only once. The sequenced sample consisted of peripheral blood. Receptors originate from a man between 18 and 35 years old who had recovered from COVID-19.

The J gene is TRBJ1-1, the V gene TRBV12-3 or TRBV12-4, with a tentative D call TRBD1 (6 bases). The ends were cut back, 4 bases at V and 8 bases at J, with 14 bases in the middle. The CDR3 runs 13 residues. CDR3 protein: CASSSKTQGEAFF. Written as DNA, the CDR3 is TGTGCCAGCAGTTCTAAAACCCAGGGGGAAGCTTTCTTT.

This CDR3 reads CASSPGGGASTGELFF. The CDR3 DNA sequence: TGCGCCAGCAGCCCGGGTGGGGGGGCAAGCACCGGGGAGCTGTTTTTT. The chain has TRBV5-1 and TRBJ2-2, with D possibly matching TRBD2 (7 bases). V lost 4 bases, J lost 4 bases, and 17 bases lay in between. The CDR3 loop spans 16 amino acids. Germline V gives CDR1 SGHRS, CDR2 YFSETQ.

The J gene is TRBJ1-1, the V gene TRBV4-1; tentative D call: TRBD1 (5 bases). The CDR3 length is 13 residues. V was trimmed by 3 bases and J by 5 bases, leaving 10 bases between them. Germline V gives CDR1 MGHRA, CDR2 YSYEKL. As DNA, the CDR3 is TGCGCCAGCAGCCATGGCGGGGGAACTGAAGCTTTCTTT. Residues: CASSHGGGTEAFF.

V and J are TRBV7-9 and TRBJ2-7, with TRBD1 as a possible D gene (6 bases). The CDR3 totals 14 residues. Trimming pared 1 base from V and 4 bases from J, leaving 11 bases between. CDR1 and CDR2 from the germline V gene are SEHNR and FQNEAQ (reference sequence). The CDR3 sequence: CASSLGGLGYEQYF. The CDR3 DNA reads as TGTGCCAGCAGCTTAGGGGGGCTGGGGTACGAGCAGTACTTC.

This clone was observed a single time. The chain employs TRBV3-1 (or the pseudogene TRBV3-2) and TRBJ1-2, with D unclear. Germline-derived CDR1 and CDR2 are LGHDT and YNNKEL (reference sequence). V was clipped by 2 bases and J by 0 bases, with 7 bases between them. This CDR3 comprises 14 residues. The CDR3 nucleotides read TGTGCCAGCAGCCAATTAAGAGCTAACTATGGCTACACCTTC. Its translation: CASSQLRANYGYTF.

This chain connects TRBV7-9 to TRBJ2-6, with 10 bases identical to TRBD1. Germline V gene sequence: CDR1 SEHNR, CDR2 FQNEAQ (reference sequence). The CDR3 runs 18 residues. V lost 6 bases, J lost 2 bases, and 10 bases stayed unmatched. The CDR3 loop reads CASSYPDRGSAGANVLTF. Here the CDR3 DNA reads TGTGCCAGCAGTTATCCGGACAGGGGGAGTGCTGGGGCCAACGTCCTGACTTTC.

The rearrangement joins TRBV6-5 to TRBJ1-6, with 9 nucleotides matching TRBD1. Trimming took 2 bases from V and 8 from J; bases not matched to a gene: 7. This CDR3 spans 16 amino acids. From germline, CDR1 is MNHEY and CDR2 SVGAGI. The CDR3 bases are TGTGCCAGCAGTTACCTCCGGGACAGGGTGGATTCACCCCTCCACTTT. It is translated as CASSYLRDRVDSPLHF.

V gene TRBV5-4 combines with J gene TRBJ2-7; weak D call: TRBD1 (6 bases). Looked up from germline, CDR1 is SGHNT and CDR2 is YYREEE (reference sequence). V was clipped by 4 bases and J by 2 bases, with 10 bases between them. The CDR3 runs 13 residues. CDR3 loop: CASSMTGTYEQYF. The CDR3 nucleotides read TGTGCCAGCAGCATGACAGGAACCTACGAGCAGTACTTC.

Here the CDR3 reads CASSAGGRSTGELFF. CDR3 coding DNA: TGTGCCAGTAGCGCAGGGGGCCGGAGCACCGGGGAGCTGTTTTTT. The gene calls are TRBV19 and TRBJ2-2; 8 bases line up with TRBD1. This CDR3 region has 15 residues. The trim removed 6 bases at V and 4 bases at J, leaving 7 bases unmatched. Germline loops: CDR1 LNHDA, CDR2 SQIVND (reference sequence). The full variable domain, in which reference TRBV19 and TRBJ2-2 provide the parts outside the CDR3, is DGGITQSPKYLFRKEGQNVTLSCEQNLNHDAMYWYRQDPGQGLRLIYYSQIVNDFQKGDIAEGYSVSREKKESFPLTVTSAQKNPTAFYLCASSAGGRSTGELFFGEGSRLTVL.

V and J are TRBV29-1 and TRBJ2-1; 9 nucleotides agree with TRBD2. The J segment lost 7 bases and the V segment lost 7 bases, leaving 8 bases of the junction unmatched. Germline CDR1 SQVTM, CDR2 ANQGSEA. The CDR3 runs 13 residues. CDR3 nucleotide sequence: TGCAGCGCTAGACTAGCGGTAAGGAATGAGCAGTTCTTC. Encoded protein: CSARLAVRNEQFF.

The chain couples TRBV6-6 to TRBJ1-1, with D perhaps matching TRBD1 (6 bases). The CDR3 is 12 residues long. The ends were cut back, 6 bases at V and 6 bases at J, with 11 bases in the middle. Germline CDR1 is MNHNY and CDR2 is SVGAGI (reference sequence). Written as DNA, the CDR3 is TGTGCCAGCAGACAGGGAAGGTCTGAAGCTTTCTTT. This gives the protein CASRQGRSEAFF.

In its sample, this clone was seen once. The rearrangement joins TRBV29-1 to TRBJ2-3, with a weak D call TRBD1 (6 bases). CDR1 is SQVTM, CDR2 ANQGSEA, per germline. V lost 3 bases to trimming and J lost 5 bases, with 15 bases between them. There are 14 residues in the CDR3. DNA of the CDR3: TGCAGCGTTGAGGGGGCTAGTTTGGTAGATACGCAGTATTTT. Residues: CSVEGASLVDTQYF.

Comment on this clone: At the DNA level, this CDR3 is encoded by other sequences in the same sample as well. The chain joins TRBV7-2 to TRBJ2-5; 8 bases are shared with TRBD2. The J segment lost 2 bases and the V segment lost 4 bases, leaving 6 bases of the junction unmatched. Germline CDR1 SGHTA, CDR2 FQGNSA. The CDR3 spans 15 residues. CDR3 sequence reads: CASSSGLAGQETQYF. CDR3 nucleotides: TGTGCCAGCAGCTCCGGACTAGCAGGGCAAGAGACCCAGTACTTC.

This clone has just one count. The gene calls are TRBV19 and TRBJ2-1, with 7 bases fitting TRBD2. V lost 3 bases, J lost 7 bases, and 3 bases stayed unmatched. Germline V CDR1 and CDR2: LNHDA, SQIVND (reference sequence). The CDR3 sequence is 13 residues long. CDR3 amino acids: CASSMGLLNEQFF. The CDR3 DNA sequence: TGTGCCAGTAGTATGGGACTACTTAATGAGCAGTTCTTC.

The J gene is TRBJ2-3, the V gene TRBV10-1; TRBD1 aligns across 9 bases. The length of the CDR3 is 15 residues. Germline CDR1 WNHNN, CDR2 SYGVQD (reference sequence). V lost 0 bases and J lost 5; bases outside the gene matches: 3. CDR3 amino acids: CASSESGQGIDTQYF. For the CDR3, the DNA is TGCGCCAGCAGTGAGTCAGGACAGGGGATAGATACGCAGTATTTT.

The chain is built from TRBV6-1 and TRBJ2-7; maybe TRBD1 (6 bases). Germline CDR1 and CDR2: MNHNS and SASEGT. V was pared by 3 bases and J by 2 bases, with 14 bases between. The CDR3 contains 15 residues. CDR3 sequence: CASSETEDSPYEQYF. In DNA form, the CDR3 reads TGTGCCAGCAGTGAGACCGAGGACAGCCCCTACGAGCAGTACTTC.

The chain is built from TRBV5-1 and TRBJ2-2; 8 nucleotides match TRBD1. V dropped 4 bases and J dropped 6; count of bases not matched to a gene: 8. The CDR3 is made up of 15 amino acids. Germline V gene data show CDR1 as SGHRS and CDR2 as YFSETQ. The CDR3 spells CASSPRGRRAGELFF. The CDR3 region has the DNA TGCGCCAGCAGCCCCAGGGGGCGCAGGGCCGGGGAGCTGTTTTTT. The full variable domain, with the rest looked up from reference TRBV5-1 and TRBJ2-2, is KAGVTQTPRYLIKTRGQQVTLSCSPISGHRSVSWYQQTPGQGLQFLFEYFSETQRNKGNFPGRFSGRQFSNSRSEMNVSTLELGDSALYLCASSPRGRRAGELFFGEGSRLTVL.

A few counts support this clone. The chain is built from TRBV7-8 and TRBJ2-2, with D perhaps TRBD1 (6 bases). The germline CDR1 and CDR2 sequences are SGHVS and FQNEAQ. The CDR3 runs 14 residues. V gave up 5 bases and J gave up 5 bases, with 12 bases separating them. The CDR3 sequence: CASSIGQSTGELFF. CDR3 bases: TGTGCCAGCAGCATTGGACAGAGTACCGGGGAGCTGTTTTTT.

The rearrangement links TRBV11-3 to TRBJ1-1, with D possibly TRBD1 on 6 matching bases. Per germline, CDR1 SGHNT and CDR2 YENEEA. This CDR3 contains 12 residues. Trimming pared 4 bases from V and 5 bases from J, leaving 8 bases between. CDR3 residues: CASSSQGTEAFF. The DNA of the CDR3 is TGTGCCAGCAGCTCGCAGGGGACTGAAGCTTTCTTT.

The V call is TRBV18, the J call TRBJ2-7, with a tentative D call TRBD1 (5 bases). Germline values: CDR1 KGHSH, CDR2 LQKENI. V gave up 6 bases and J gave up 5 bases, with 11 bases separating them. The CDR3 is 12 residues long. The CDR3 DNA reads as TGTGCCAGCTCGCCGTCGACAGACGAGCAGTACTTC. Its protein is CASSPSTDEQYF.

As DNA, the CDR3 is TGTGCCAGCTCACCTCAGGGTCCCTACAATGAGCAGTTCTTC. Its protein product is CASSPQGPYNEQFF. This sequence joins TRBV18 and TRBJ2-1, with a tentative D call TRBD1 (5 bases). Germline-derived CDR1 and CDR2 are KGHSH and LQKENI. V was pared by 3 bases and J by 2 bases, with 8 bases between. CDR3 length equals 14 residues. The entire variable domain, with the rest obtained from reference TRBV18 and TRBJ2-1, is as follows: NAGVMQNPRHLVRRRGQEARLRCSPMKGHSHVYWYRQLPEEGLKFMVYLQKENIIDESGMPKERFSAEFPKEGPSILRIQQVVRGDSAAYFCASSPQGPYNEQFFGPGTRLTVL.

V and J are TRBV2 and TRBJ2-2, with D tentatively TRBD2 (6 bases). CDR1 and CDR2 from the germline V gene are SNHLY and FYNNEI. CDR3 length equals 13 residues. The V end was cut by 7 bases, the J end by 5 bases, with 11 bases between. The CDR3, as DNA: TGTGCCAGCAAGGGGACTCAGACCGGGGAGCTGTTTTTT. Its protein product is CASKGTQTGELFF.

This clone was seen once. V usage is TRBV11-2 and J usage is TRBJ2-7, with 13 bases lining up with TRBD2. Germline lookup yields CDR1 SGHAT and CDR2 FQNNGV. The J segment lost 1 base and the V segment lost 5 bases, leaving 2 bases of the junction unmatched. This CDR3 contains 15 residues. CDR3 region: CASSPTSGGSYEQYF. The CDR3 DNA sequence: TGTGCCAGCAGCCCGACTAGCGGGGGGTCCTACGAGCAGTACTTC.

This chain joins TRBV24-1 and TRBJ2-3; 11 nucleotides align to TRBD2. The trim removed 2 bases at V and 1 base at J, leaving 1 base unmatched. The CDR3 length is 16 residues. Looked up from germline, CDR1 is KGHDR and CDR2 is SFDVKD. CDR3 loop: CATSDSSGGRTDTQYF. DNA for the CDR3: TGTGCCACCAGTGATTCTAGCGGGGGGCGCACAGATACGCAGTATTTT.

This chain joins TRBV15 and TRBJ1-1, with a tentative D call TRBD1 (5 bases). The CDR3 sequence is 14 residues long. Per the germline V gene, CDR1 is LNHNV and CDR2 is YYDKDF (reference sequence). Trimming took off 6 bases at V and 0 bases at J, with 11 bases between the two ends. CDR3 nucleotides: TGTGCCACCAGAACAGGACATCTGAACACTGAAGCTTTCTTT. Its translation is CATRTGHLNTEAFF.